Included here is one T cell receptor (beta chain) sequence, with context. The data were taken from a study of regulatory T cells in long-lasting Graves disease. Trimming left V 4 bases short and J 1 base short, with 11 bases between. Germline V gene lookup returns CDR1 SGHRS and CDR2 YFSETQ. The CDR3 is made up of 14 amino acids. HTBI primers from iRepertoire and Arm-PCR of CDR3 regions yielded the TCR beta libraries. TCRdb redid the calling of the multiplex PCR reads with MiXCR, one entry per CDR3 protein. The data show some 300,000 distinct CDR3 sequences, around 21% seen once. Time point specified: persistent/refractory GD, antithyroid drugs over 5 years with positive TRAb. Researchers made the TCR library from RNA that was extracted from PBMCs.

The J gene is TRBJ2-5, the V gene TRBV5-1, with D hard to call. The sequence was obtained from a female donor with Graves disease. Sequenced here: peripheral blood mononuclear cells (PBMCs), sampled when the disease was refractory, from a patient treated with antithyroid drugs. The CDR3, as DNA: TGCGCCAGCAGCGGATCTGCCGGCCAAGAGACCCAGTACTTC. This sequence encodes CASSGSAGQETQYF.